A single sample is the source of the 10 T cell receptor beta chains below, sequenced in a study of blood T cells in healthy people across ages. A second 7 to 11 cycle PCR used barcoded and J-beta primers. Using its own MiXCR run on the 5' RACE reads, TCRdb lists one record per CDR3 protein. The repertoire holds just over 1 million distinct CDR3 sequences, with 35% to 55% as singletons. The material sequenced was blood. All receptors come from a woman aged 60-75 years in good health.

The chain employs TRBV3-1 and TRBJ2-3; 9 nucleotides agree with TRBD2. Germline V gene sequence: CDR1 LGHDT, CDR2 YNNKEL (reference sequence). V was clipped by 3 bases and J by 4 bases; unmatched bases: 8. This CDR3 is 16 amino acids long. The CDR3 sequence: CASSQNSGSAADTQYF. In DNA, the CDR3 is TGTGCCAGCAGCCAGAATAGCGGGAGTGCGGCAGATACGCAGTATTTT.

This chain joins TRBV9 and TRBJ1-2, with no clear D. CDR3 size: 15 residues. CDR1 and CDR2 (germline): SGDLS, YYNGEE. Trimming pared 3 bases from V and 0 bases from J, leaving 12 bases between. CDR3 in DNA: TGTGCCAGCAGCGCCGCCCTGACGACTAACTATGGCTACACCTTC. It specifies CASSAALTTNYGYTF.

This sequence joins TRBV25-1 and TRBJ2-7; D is perhaps TRBD2 (7 bases). Deletions cut 5 bases from V and 5 bases from J, with 16 bases between. The CDR3 length is 14 residues. From germline, CDR1 is MGHDK and CDR2 SYGVNS. This CDR3 reads CASSTGRGLHEQYF. The CDR3 DNA follows: TGTGCCAGCAGTACTGGGCGGGGGCTTCACGAGCAGTACTTC.

This chain links TRBV7-9 with TRBJ2-1, with 11 bases aligning to TRBD2. The CDR3 has 16 amino acids. V shed 3 bases and J 1 base; nucleotides not matched to a gene: 2. Germline V gene lookup returns CDR1 SEHNR and CDR2 FQNEAQ (reference sequence). The CDR3 DNA reads as TGTGCCAGCAGCTTCCGACTAGCGGGATCCTACAATGAGCAGTTCTTC. Its protein product is CASSFRLAGSYNEQFF.

This clonotype was seen repeatedly, ten times or more. The rearrangement uses TRBV15 and TRBJ2-5, with D maybe TRBD1 (7 bases). With 4 bases removed from V and 4 bases from J, the gap between germline ends came to 13 bases. CDR3 length: 14 residues. Germline V gives CDR1 LNHNV, CDR2 YYDKDF (reference sequence). Here the CDR3 reads CATSTRQGGETQYF. DNA for the CDR3: TGTGCCACCAGCACCAGACAGGGAGGAGAGACCCAGTACTTC.

This chain connects TRBV29-1 to TRBJ1-2, with TRBD1 matching over 8 bases. Germline CDR1 and CDR2: SQVTM and ANQGSEA. Trimming removed 5 bases from V and 4 bases from J; junction bases left unmatched: 9. This CDR3 contains 14 residues. The CDR3 DNA is TGCAGCGTTCCTAGGCAGGGGGCCGGCTATGGCTACACCTTC. It yields the protein CSVPRQGAGYGYTF.

This chain joins TRBV15 and TRBJ2-1; 11 bases are shared with TRBD2. J gave up 10 bases and V 4 bases, and 12 bases lay outside the gene matches. The germline V gene encodes CDR1 LNHNV and CDR2 YYDKDF (reference sequence). The CDR3 has 16 amino acids. The CDR3 DNA sequence: TGTGCCACCAGCAAAGCGCCAGGGACTAGCGGTCGAGAGCAGTTCTTC. It codes for CATSKAPGTSGREQFF.

This clonotype was counted a single time. The chain recombines TRBV7-6 with TRBJ2-3; 9 bases line up with TRBD1. CDR1 and CDR2 (germline): SGHVS, FNYEAQ. V lost 5 bases and J lost 6; bases outside the gene matches: 18. The CDR3 extends over 18 amino acids. CDR3 residues: CASSHSRGRDRVLDTQYF. CDR3 bases: TGTGCCAGCAGCCATAGCCGAGGCCGGGACAGGGTACTGGATACGCAGTATTTT.

This clonotype was found a few times. This chain uses TRBV6-5 with TRBJ2-6, with D perhaps TRBD1 (5 bases). The V gene lost 0 bases and the J gene lost 2 bases, with 17 bases spanning the gap. CDR1 is MNHEY, CDR2 SVGAGI, per germline. The CDR3 is made up of 19 amino acids. The CDR3 is CASSYSIQRTGPGANVLTF. CDR3 sequence (DNA): TGTGCCAGCAGTTACTCGATTCAGCGTACAGGACCTGGGGCCAACGTCCTGACTTTC.

The chain links TRBV12-5 to TRBJ1-1; D is undetermined. V was pared by 4 bases and J by 6 bases, with 9 bases between. CDR3 length equals 12 residues. Germline lookup yields CDR1 LGHNT and CDR2 FRNRAP. CDR3 in DNA: TGTGCTAGTGGTTACCCCTTATCTGAAGCTTTCTTT. It translates to CASGYPLSEAFF.